The clone carrying this T cell receptor (beta chain) has a handful of counts. The antigen is not known. The V gene end was trimmed by 5 bases and the J gene end by 5 bases; junction bases not matched to a gene: 11. This CDR3 spans 16 amino acids. CDR1 MNHEY and CDR2 SMNVEV come from the germline V gene (reference sequence). These data come from a study of beta chain features in type 1 diabetes. Study context: Patients were similar to healthy donors in age and gender (as well as in cell yields).

Every sorted population was more than 95% pure. Study outcomes and limitations: Comparison showed that naive, central memory and Treg TCRB repertoires appeared more similar among patients than among healthy donors. Any HLA effect on TCRB rearrangement was left unresolved by small sub-analyses.

Isolated RNA was reverse transcribed in full, so expressed TCRB transcripts were sequenced. Sequenced by immunoSEQ multiplex PCR; TCRdb stores in-frame clones only, minus some. The repertoire has over 120,000 clones, just over 9% of them found once; the top ten carry around 0.68%. This receptor was obtained from a man aged 18 to 30 in good health. Sequencing was done on a sample of central memory CD4+ T cells from blood. The chain links TRBV27 to TRBJ2-1; 8 bases fit TRBD1. CDR3 sequence: CASSPNRGVGHNEQFF. The CDR3 region has the DNA TGTGCCAGCAGTCCCAACAGGGGGGTCGGACACAATGAGCAGTTCTTC.